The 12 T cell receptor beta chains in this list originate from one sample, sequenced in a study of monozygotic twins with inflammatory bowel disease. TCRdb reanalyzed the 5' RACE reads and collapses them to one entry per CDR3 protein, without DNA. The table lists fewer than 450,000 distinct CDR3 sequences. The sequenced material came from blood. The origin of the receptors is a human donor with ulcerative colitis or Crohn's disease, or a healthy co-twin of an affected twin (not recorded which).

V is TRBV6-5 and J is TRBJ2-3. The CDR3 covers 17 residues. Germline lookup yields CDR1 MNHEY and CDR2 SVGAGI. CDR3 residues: CASSYSIVTGGTDTQYF.

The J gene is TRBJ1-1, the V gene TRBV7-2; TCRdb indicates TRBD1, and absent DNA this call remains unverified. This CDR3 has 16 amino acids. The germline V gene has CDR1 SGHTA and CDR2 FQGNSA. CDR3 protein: CASSLYQGAMGTEAFF.

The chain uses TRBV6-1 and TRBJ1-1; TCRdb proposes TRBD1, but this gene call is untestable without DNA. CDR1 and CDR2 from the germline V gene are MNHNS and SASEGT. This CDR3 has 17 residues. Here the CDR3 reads CASSERDRGVMNTEAFF.

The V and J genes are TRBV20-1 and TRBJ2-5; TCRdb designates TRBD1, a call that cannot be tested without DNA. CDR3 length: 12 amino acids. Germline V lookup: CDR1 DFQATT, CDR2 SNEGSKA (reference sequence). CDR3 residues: CSASLQGNPQYF.

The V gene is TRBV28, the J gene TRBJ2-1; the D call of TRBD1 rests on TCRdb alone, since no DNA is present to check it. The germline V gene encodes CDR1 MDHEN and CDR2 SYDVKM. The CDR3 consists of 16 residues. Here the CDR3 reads CASSLLGGHSNNEQFF.

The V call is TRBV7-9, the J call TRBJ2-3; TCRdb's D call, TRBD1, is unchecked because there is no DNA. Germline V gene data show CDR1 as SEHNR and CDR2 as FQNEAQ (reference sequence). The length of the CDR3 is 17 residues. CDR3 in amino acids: CASSRSTGGGRTDTQYF.

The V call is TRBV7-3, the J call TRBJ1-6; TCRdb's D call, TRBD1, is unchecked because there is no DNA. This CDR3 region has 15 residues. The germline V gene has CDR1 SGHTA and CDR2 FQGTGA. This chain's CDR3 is CASSYDRGGNSPLHF.

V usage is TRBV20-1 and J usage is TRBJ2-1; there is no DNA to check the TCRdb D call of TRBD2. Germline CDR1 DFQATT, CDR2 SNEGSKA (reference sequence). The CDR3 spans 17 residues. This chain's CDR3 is CSARLAHPVLSYNEQFF.

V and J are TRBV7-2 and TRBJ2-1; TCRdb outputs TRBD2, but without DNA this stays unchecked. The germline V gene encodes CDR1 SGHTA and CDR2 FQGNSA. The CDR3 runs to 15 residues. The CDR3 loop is CASSLVWGADNEQFF.

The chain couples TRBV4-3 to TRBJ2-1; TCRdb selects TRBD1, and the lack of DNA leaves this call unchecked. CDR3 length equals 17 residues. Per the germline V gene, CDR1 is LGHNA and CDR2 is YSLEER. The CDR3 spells CASSQAIVSDRDNEQFF.

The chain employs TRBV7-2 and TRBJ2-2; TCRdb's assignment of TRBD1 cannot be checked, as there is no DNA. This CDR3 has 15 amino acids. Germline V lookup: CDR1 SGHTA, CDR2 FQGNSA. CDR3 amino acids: CASSWGVTNTGDLFF.

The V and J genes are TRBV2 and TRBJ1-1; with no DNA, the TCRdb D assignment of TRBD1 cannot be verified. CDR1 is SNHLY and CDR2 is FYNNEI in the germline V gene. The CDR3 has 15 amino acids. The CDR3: CASSASVGRGQRAFF.